This TCR beta chain stems from a study of a mutant IDH1 vaccine in newly diagnosed glioma. Overall study context: Previous care, which was radiotherapy, temozolomide, or both, most often involved both. Study-level findings and limits: Changes in the top peripheral T cell clonotypes seemingly had no bearing on pseudoprogression.

This clone is medium-sized in the sample. Its antigen is undetermined. This table comes from immunoSEQ multiplex PCR, and its TCRdb copy is limited to in-frame clones, with some not included. The sample has about 56,000 clones, 60% to 80% seen once. This CDR3 has 13 amino acids. Germline lookup yields CDR1 LNHDA and CDR2 SQIVND (reference sequence). Trimming left V 9 bases short and J 1 base short, with 12 bases between. Time point defined: week 47, end of study. It was 300 ug of mutant IDH1 20-mer peptide that made up each vaccine dose, given with topical imiquimod. The chain combines TRBV19 with TRBJ1-1, with D possibly matching TRBD1 (5 bases). The TCR comes from a man aged 50 to 59 with glioma. Sequences were derived from PBMCs, sampled from a glioma patient whose treatment included an IDH1 peptide vaccine. The CDR3: CASFTGPNTEAFF. The DNA of the CDR3 is TGTGCCAGCTTTACAGGCCCGAACACTGAAGCTTTCTTT.